This TCR beta chain is drawn from a study of blood T cell repertoires in COVID-19. Looking at the study overall: From the United States, Italy and Spain came samples of acute and convalescent COVID-19. Sources were T cells, B-cell-depleted T cells, or PBMCs; the material itself was cDNA or gDNA.

Original analysis: Reference gene primer amplification gave nucleated cell count estimates. TCRdb's table, derived via immunoSEQ multiplex PCR, lists solely in-frame clones and lacks some. V, J and clone size reflect that table, while D and trimming were determined from the DNA. The repertoire holds 150,000 or so clones, with about 85% as singletons. It was during active infection that Seattle patients were enrolled and then longitudinally followed. CDR3 length: 12 residues. The germline V and J ends were trimmed by 7 bases and 7 bases, with 8 bases remaining between them. Germline CDR1 MDHEN, CDR2 SYDVKM.

Material for sequencing was peripheral blood. This chain joins TRBV28 and TRBJ1-6; no reliable D call. The source of this sequence is a woman in her forties or fifties with COVID-19, enrolled during active disease. CDR3 protein: CASNSNNSPLHF. The DNA of the CDR3 is TGTGCCAGCAACTCGAACAATTCACCCCTCCACTTT.